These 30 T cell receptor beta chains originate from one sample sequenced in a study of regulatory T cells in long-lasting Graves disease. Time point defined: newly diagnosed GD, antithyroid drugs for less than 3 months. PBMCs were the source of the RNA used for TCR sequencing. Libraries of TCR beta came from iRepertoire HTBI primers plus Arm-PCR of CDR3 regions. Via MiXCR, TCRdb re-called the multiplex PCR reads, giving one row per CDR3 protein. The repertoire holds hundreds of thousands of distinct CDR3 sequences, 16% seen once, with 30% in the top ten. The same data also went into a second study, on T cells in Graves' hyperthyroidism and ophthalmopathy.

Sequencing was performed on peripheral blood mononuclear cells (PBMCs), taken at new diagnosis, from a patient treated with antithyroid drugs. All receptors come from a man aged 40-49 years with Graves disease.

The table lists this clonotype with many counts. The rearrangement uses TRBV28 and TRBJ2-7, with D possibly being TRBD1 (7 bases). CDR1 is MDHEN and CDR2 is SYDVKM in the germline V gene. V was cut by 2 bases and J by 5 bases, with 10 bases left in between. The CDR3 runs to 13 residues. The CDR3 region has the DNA TGTGCCAGCAGTTTAGGAGGGGGCGACGAGCAGTACTTC. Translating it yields CASSLGGGDEQYF.

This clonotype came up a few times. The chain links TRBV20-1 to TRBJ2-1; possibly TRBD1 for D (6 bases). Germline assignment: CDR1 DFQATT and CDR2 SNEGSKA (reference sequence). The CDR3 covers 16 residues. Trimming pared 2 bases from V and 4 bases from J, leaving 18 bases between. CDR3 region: CSARPPSGGSYNEQFF. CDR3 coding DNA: TGCAGTGCTAGACCTCCTTCTGGGGGCTCATACAATGAGCAGTTCTTC.

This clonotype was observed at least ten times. The CDR3 loop is CASSPRTANTEAFF. CDR3 sequence (DNA): TGTGCCAGCAGCCCGCGGACAGCCAACACTGAAGCTTTCTTT. The gene calls are TRBV3-1 and TRBJ1-1; possibly TRBD1 for D (6 bases). The V gene's germline CDR1 is LGHDT and CDR2 YNNKEL (reference sequence). This CDR3 has 14 residues. V was clipped by 4 bases and J by 2 bases, with 11 bases between them.

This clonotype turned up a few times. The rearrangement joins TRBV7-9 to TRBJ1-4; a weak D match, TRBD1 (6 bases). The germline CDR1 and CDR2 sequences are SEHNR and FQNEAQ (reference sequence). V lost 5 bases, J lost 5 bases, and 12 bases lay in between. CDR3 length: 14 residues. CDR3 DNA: TGTGCCAGCAGCACCCTCGACAGGAATGAAAAACTGTTTTTT. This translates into CASSTLDRNEKLFF.

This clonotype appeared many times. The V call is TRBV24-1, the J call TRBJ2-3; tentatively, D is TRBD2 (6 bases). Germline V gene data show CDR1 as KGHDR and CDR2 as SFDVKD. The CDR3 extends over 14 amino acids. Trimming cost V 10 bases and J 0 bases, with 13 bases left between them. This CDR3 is CATSRDSSTDTQYF. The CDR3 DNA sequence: TGTGCCACTTCCAGGGACTCAAGCACAGATACGCAGTATTTT.

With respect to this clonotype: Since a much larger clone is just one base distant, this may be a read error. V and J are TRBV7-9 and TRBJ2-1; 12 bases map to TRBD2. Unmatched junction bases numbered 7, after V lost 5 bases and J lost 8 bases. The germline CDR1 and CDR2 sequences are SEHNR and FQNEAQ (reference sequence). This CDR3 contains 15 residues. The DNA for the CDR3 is TGTGCCAGCAGCCCTACTAGCGGGAGGTTCCATGAGCAGTTCTTC. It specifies CASSPTSGRFHEQFF.

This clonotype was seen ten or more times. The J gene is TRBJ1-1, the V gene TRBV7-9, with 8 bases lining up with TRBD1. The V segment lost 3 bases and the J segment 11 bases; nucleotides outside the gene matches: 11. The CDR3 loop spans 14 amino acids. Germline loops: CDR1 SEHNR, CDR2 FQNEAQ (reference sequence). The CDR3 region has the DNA TGTGCCAGCAGCTTCGCCGGGACAGGAAGTAAGGCTTTCTTT. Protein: CASSFAGTGSKAFF.

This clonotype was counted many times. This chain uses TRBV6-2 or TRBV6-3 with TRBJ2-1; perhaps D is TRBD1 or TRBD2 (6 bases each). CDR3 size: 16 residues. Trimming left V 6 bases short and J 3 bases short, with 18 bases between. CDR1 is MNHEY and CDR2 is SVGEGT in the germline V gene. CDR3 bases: TGTGCCAGCAGCCTCTCCGGGGGCTTTCGCTACAATGAGCAGTTCTTC. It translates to CASSLSGGFRYNEQFF.

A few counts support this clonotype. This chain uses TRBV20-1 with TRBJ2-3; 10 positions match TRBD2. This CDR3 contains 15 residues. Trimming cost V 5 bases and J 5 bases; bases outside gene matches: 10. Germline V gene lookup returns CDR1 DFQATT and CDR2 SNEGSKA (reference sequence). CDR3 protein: CSAWDSGGARDTQYF. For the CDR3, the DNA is TGCAGTGCTTGGGACAGCGGGGGGGCAAGAGATACGCAGTATTTT.

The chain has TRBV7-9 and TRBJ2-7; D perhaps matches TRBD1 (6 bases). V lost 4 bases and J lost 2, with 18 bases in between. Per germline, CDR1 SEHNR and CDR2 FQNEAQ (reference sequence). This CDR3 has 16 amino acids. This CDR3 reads CASSSRGGQRTYEQYF. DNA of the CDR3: TGTGCCAGCAGCTCACGAGGCGGACAGAGGACCTACGAGCAGTACTTC. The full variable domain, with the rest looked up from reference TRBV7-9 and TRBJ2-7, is DTGVSQNPRHKITKRGQNVTFRCDPISEHNRLYWYRQTLGQGPEFLTYFQNEAQLEKSRLLSDRFSAERPKGSFSTLEIQRTEQGDSAMYLCASSSRGGQRTYEQYFGPGTRLTVT.

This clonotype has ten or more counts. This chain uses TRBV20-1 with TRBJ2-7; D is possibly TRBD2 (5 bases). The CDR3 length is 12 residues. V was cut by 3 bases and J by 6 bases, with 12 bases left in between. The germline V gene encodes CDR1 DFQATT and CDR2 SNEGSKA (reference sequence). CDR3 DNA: TGCAGTGCTAGGAGGGTAGGCAGCGAGCAGTACTTC. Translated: CSARRVGSEQYF.

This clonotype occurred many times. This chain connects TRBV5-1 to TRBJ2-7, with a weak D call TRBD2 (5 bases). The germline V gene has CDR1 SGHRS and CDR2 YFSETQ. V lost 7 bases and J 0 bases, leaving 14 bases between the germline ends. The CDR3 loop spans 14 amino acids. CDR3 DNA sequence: TGCGCCAGCGCCGCATTAGCGTTCTCCTACGAGCAGTACTTC. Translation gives CASAALAFSYEQYF.

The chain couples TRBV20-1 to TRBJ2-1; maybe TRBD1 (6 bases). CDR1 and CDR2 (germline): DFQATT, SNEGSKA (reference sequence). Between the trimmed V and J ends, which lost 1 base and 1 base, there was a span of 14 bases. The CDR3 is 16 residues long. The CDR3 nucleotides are TGCAGTGCTAGAGCCCCTGGCAGGGGTTCCTACAATGAGCAGTTCTTC. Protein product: CSARAPGRGSYNEQFF.

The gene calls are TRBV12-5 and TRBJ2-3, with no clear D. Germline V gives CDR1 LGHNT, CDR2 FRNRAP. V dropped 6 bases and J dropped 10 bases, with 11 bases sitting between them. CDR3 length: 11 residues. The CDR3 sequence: CASGSGEPQYF. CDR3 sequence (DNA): TGTGCTAGTGGGTCAGGTGAGCCGCAGTATTTT.

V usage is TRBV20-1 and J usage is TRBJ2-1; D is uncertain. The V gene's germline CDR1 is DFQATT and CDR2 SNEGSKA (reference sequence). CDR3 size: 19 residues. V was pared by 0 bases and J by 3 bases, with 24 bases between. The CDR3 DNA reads TGCAGTGCTAGAGATGTAGGCCCTAGGCGAGCGAGCCTCTACAATGAGCAGTTCTTC. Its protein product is CSARDVGPRRASLYNEQFF.

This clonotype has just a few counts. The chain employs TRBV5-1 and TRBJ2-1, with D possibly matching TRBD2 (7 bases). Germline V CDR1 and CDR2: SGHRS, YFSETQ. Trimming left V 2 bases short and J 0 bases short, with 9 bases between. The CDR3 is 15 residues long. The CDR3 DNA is TGCGCCAGCAGCTTTAGGGGGGGCTCCTACAATGAGCAGTTCTTC. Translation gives CASSFRGGSYNEQFF.

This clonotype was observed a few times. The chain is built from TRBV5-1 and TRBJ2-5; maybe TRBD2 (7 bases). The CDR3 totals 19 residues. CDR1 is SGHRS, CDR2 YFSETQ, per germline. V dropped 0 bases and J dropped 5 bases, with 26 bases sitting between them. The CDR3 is CASSLAFRGGAPSLETQYF. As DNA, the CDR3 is TGCGCCAGCAGCTTGGCGTTCCGTGGGGGGGCTCCGTCCCTTGAGACCCAGTACTTC.

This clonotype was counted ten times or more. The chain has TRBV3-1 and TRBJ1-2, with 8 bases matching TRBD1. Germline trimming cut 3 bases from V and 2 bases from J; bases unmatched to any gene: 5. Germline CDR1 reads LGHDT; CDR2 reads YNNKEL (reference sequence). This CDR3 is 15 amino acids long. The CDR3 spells CASSHGTGPNYGYTF. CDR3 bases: TGTGCCAGCAGCCACGGGACAGGCCCGAACTATGGCTACACCTTC.

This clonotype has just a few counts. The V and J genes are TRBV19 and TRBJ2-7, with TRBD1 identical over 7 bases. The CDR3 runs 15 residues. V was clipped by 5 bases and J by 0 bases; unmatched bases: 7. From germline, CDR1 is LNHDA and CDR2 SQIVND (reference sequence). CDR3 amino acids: CASSVRTGLSYEQYF. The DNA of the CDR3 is TGTGCCAGTAGTGTCCGGACAGGCCTCTCCTACGAGCAGTACTTC.

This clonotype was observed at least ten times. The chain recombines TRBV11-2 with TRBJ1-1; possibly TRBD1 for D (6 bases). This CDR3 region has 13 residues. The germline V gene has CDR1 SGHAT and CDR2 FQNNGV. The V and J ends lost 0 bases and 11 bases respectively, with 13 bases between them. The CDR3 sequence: CASSLEPGARAFF. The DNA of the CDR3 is TGTGCCAGCAGCTTAGAGCCGGGGGCGCGGGCTTTCTTT. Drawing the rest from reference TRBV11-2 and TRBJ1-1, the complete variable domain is EAGVAQSPRYKIIEKRQSVAFWCNPISGHATLYWYQQILGQGPKLLIQFQNNGVVDDSQLPKDRFSAERLKGVDSTLKIQPAKLEDSAVYLCASSLEPGARAFFGQGTRLTVV.

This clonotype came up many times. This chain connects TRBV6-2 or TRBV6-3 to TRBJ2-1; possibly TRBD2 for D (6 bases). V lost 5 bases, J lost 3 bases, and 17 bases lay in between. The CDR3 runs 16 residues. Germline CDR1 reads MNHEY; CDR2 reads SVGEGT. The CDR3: CASSDRRLAIYNEQFF. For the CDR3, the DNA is TGTGCCAGCAGTGACCGCCGGCTAGCGATCTACAATGAGCAGTTCTTC.

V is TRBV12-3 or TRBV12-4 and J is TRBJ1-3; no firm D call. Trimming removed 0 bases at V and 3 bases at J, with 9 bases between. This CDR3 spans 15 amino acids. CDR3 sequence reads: CASSLALTLGNTIYF. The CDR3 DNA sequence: TGTGCCAGCAGTTTAGCGCTTACACTTGGAAACACCATATATTTT.

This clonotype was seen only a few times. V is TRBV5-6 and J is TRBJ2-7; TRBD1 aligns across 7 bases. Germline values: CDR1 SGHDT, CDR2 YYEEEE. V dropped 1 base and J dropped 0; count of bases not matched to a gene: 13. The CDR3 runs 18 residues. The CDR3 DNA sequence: TGTGCCAGCAGCTTGTCCCTGGGGGACAGAAAGTTCTCCTACGAGCAGTACTTC. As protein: CASSLSLGDRKFSYEQYF. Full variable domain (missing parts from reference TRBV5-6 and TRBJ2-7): DAGVTQSPTHLIKTRGQQVTLRCSPKSGHDTVSWYQQALGQGPQFIFQYYEEEERQRGNFPDRFSGHQFPNYSSELNVNALLLGDSALYLCASSLSLGDRKFSYEQYFGPGTRLTVT.

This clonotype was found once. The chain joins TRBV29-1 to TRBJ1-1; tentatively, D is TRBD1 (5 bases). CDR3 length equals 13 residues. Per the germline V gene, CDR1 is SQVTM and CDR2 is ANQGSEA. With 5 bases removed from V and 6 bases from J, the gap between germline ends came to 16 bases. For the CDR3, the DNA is TGCAGCGTTTTTGGGGGGGGAATCGCTGAAGCTTTCTTT. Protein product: CSVFGGGIAEAFF.

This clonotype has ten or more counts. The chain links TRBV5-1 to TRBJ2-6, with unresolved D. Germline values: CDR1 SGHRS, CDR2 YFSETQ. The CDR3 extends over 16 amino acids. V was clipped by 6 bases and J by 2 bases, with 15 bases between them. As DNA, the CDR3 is TGCGCCAGCAACAACCCGAAGGTGGCTGGGGCCAACGTCCTGACTTTC. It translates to CASNNPKVAGANVLTF.

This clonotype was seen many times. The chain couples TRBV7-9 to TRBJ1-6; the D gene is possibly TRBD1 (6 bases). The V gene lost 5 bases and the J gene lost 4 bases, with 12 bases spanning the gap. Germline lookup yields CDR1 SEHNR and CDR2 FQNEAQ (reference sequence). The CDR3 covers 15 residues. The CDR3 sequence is CASSRTAGYNSPLHF. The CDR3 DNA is TGTGCCAGCAGCAGGACAGCGGGATATAATTCACCCCTCCACTTT. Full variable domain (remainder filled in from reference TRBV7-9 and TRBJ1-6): DTGVSQNPRHKITKRGQNVTFRCDPISEHNRLYWYRQTLGQGPEFLTYFQNEAQLEKSRLLSDRFSAERPKGSFSTLEIQRTEQGDSAMYLCASSRTAGYNSPLHFGNGTRLTVT.

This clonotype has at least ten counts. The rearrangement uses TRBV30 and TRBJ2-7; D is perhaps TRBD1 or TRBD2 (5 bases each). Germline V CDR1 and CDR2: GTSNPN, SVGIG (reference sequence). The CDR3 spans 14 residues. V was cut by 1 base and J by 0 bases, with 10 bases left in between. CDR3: CAWSGGTNSYEQYF. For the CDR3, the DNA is TGTGCCTGGAGTGGGGGGACGAACTCCTACGAGCAGTACTTC.

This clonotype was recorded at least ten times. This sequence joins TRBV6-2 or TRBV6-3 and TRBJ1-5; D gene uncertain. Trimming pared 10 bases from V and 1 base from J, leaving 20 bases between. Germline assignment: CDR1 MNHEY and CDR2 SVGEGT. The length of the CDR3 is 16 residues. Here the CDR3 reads CATTRASAGSNQPQHF. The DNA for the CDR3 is TGTGCCACCACCCGAGCATCGGCGGGGAGCAATCAGCCCCAGCATTTT.

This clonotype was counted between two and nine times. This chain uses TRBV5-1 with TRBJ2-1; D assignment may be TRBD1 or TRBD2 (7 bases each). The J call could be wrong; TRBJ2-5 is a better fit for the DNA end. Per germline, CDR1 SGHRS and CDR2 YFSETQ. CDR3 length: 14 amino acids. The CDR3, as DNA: TGCGCCAGCACCCCAGGGGGGGCAAGAGAGACCCAGTACTTC. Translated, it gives CASTPGGARETQYF.

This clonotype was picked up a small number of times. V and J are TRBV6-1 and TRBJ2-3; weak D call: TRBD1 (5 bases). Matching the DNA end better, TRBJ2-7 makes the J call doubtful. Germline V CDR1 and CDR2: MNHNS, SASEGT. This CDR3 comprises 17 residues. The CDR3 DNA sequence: TGTGCCAGCAGTCCTTACCCTTTGACAGTACCAGGCGGCGAGCAGTACTTC. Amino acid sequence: CASSPYPLTVPGGEQYF.